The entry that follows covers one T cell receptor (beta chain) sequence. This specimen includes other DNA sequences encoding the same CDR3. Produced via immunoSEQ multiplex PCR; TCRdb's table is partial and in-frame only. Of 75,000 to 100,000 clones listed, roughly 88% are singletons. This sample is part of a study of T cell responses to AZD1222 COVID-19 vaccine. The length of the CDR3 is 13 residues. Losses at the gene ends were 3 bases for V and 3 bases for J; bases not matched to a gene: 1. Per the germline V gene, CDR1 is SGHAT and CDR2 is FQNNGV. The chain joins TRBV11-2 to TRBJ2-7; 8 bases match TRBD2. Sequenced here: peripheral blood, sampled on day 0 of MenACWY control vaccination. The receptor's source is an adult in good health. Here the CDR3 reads CASSFAGGYEQYF. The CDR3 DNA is TGTGCCAGCAGCTTCGCGGGAGGCTACGAGCAGTACTTC.